The clone carrying this T cell receptor (beta chain) turned up a few times. These data belong to a study of early T cells in non-severe SARS-CoV-2 infection. The TCR library protocol attached unique molecular identifiers to the individual cDNA molecules. Via MiXCR, TCRdb re-called the 5' RACE reads, giving one row per CDR3 protein. The table has 65,000 to 90,000 distinct CDR3 sequences, less than 15% seen once. The TCR originated in an adult who was a healthcare worker with PCR-confirmed SARS-CoV-2 infection or an uninfected control (not recorded which). The sample consisted of whole blood.

CDR3 sequence reads: CASRQREGGDTQYF. In DNA form, the CDR3 reads TGCGCCTCAAGGCAGCGGGAGGGGGGCGATACGCAGTATTTT. The rearrangement joins TRBV4-1 to TRBJ2-3, with 10 positions matching TRBD2. After removal of 11 bases from V and 6 bases from J, the junction contained 11 bases not matched to a gene. This CDR3 spans 14 amino acids. Germline loops: CDR1 MGHRA, CDR2 YSYEKL.